These 11 T cell receptor beta chains originate from one sample sequenced in a study of cytomegalovirus exposure and HLA in healthy donors. PCR employed 60 Vbeta and 13 Jbeta primers. Sequenced by immunoSEQ multiplex PCR; TCRdb stores in-frame clones only, minus some. The sample records over 85,000 clones, approximately 83% being singletons. The sample was PBMCs. These receptors were taken from a man aged 35 to 55 in good health and CMV-seronegative.

A few counts support this clone. The V call is TRBV6-1, the J call TRBJ1-6; no clear D. CDR1 and CDR2 (germline): MNHNS, SASEGT. Trimming left V 4 bases short and J 3 bases short, with 4 bases between. CDR3 length: 13 amino acids. The CDR3 loop is CASSVNYNSPLHF. The CDR3 DNA reads as TGTGCCAGCAGTGTAAACTATAATTCACCCCTCCACTTT.

The genes are TRBV29-1 and TRBJ1-1; 10 bases map to TRBD1. This CDR3 contains 13 residues. V shed 6 bases, J shed 6 bases, and the junction held 7 bases outside the gene matches. The V gene's germline CDR1 is SQVTM and CDR2 ANQGSEA. The CDR3: CSVAGTGDAEAFF. CDR3 DNA: TGCAGCGTCGCCGGGACAGGGGATGCTGAAGCTTTCTTT.

The chain combines TRBV6-5 with TRBJ2-5, with 9 bases that match TRBD1. The CDR3 spans 14 residues. From germline, CDR1 is MNHEY and CDR2 SVGAGI. V shed 6 bases and J 3 bases; nucleotides not matched to a gene: 5. In DNA, the CDR3 is TGTGCCAGCAGACCGGGACAGGGAGAAGAGACCCAGTACTTC. Translation: CASRPGQGEETQYF.

This sequence joins TRBV6-6 and TRBJ1-1, with D possibly TRBD1 on 5 matching bases. Germline assignment: CDR1 MNHNY and CDR2 SVGAGI (reference sequence). V gave up 0 bases and J gave up 7 bases, with 18 bases separating them. The CDR3 covers 16 residues. The CDR3 is CASSYSVRRGANEAFF. In DNA, the CDR3 is TGTGCCAGCAGTTACTCGGTAAGAAGGGGCGCGAATGAAGCTTTCTTT.

The rearrangement links TRBV21-1 to TRBJ1-2. TRBV21-1 is reported as a pseudogene. The CDR3 is 15 residues long. CDR3 bases: TGTGCCAGCAGCAAAAATCTGGACTGGGAAGGAGGCTACACCTTC. Translated: CASSKNLDWEGGYTF.

This chain links TRBV9 with TRBJ1-1; TRBD1 aligns across 9 bases. The CDR3 sequence is 17 residues long. J lost 0 bases, V lost 0 bases, and 6 bases had no gene match. Germline V lookup: CDR1 SGDLS, CDR2 YYNGEE. The CDR3 DNA sequence: TGTGCCAGCAGCGTAGTAGGGACAGGGAGGATGAACACTGAAGCTTTCTTT. Translation: CASSVVGTGRMNTEAFF. Supplemented by reference TRBV9 and TRBJ1-1, the full variable domain reads DSGVTQTPKHLITATGQRVTLRCSPRSGDLSVYWYQQSLDQGLQFLIQYYNGEERAKGNILERFSAQQFPDLHSELNLSSLELGDSALYFCASSVVGTGRMNTEAFFGQGTRLTVV.

V is TRBV27 and J is TRBJ2-4, with 7 nucleotides matching TRBD1. The CDR3 has 17 amino acids. Looked up from germline, CDR1 is MNHEY and CDR2 is SMNVEV (reference sequence). The junction had 13 bases not matched to a gene; V was cut back by 4 bases and J by 4 bases. CDR3 sequence reads: CASSSPALGTEKNIQYF. The DNA for the CDR3 is TGTGCCAGCAGTTCCCCCGCCCTCGGGACAGAAAAAAACATTCAGTACTTC.

The V and J genes are TRBV30 and TRBJ2-1; D might be TRBD2 (5 bases). This CDR3 is built from 12 residues. CDR1 is GTSNPN, CDR2 SVGIG, per germline (reference sequence). Trimming stripped 2 bases from V and 8 bases from J, with 10 bases between. The CDR3 reads CAWSSGVYEQFF. The DNA of the CDR3 is TGTGCCTGGAGTTCCGGGGTGTATGAGCAGTTCTTC.

The J gene is TRBJ1-5, the V gene TRBV6-6; D is unclear. This CDR3 spans 16 amino acids. V lost 4 bases and J lost 0, with 13 bases in between. CDR1 and CDR2 (germline): MNHNY, SVGAGI (reference sequence). The CDR3 sequence is CASSSDLGVSNQPQHF. Here the CDR3 DNA reads TGTGCCAGCAGTTCCGACCTCGGGGTTAGCAATCAGCCCCAGCATTTT.

V gene TRBV7-9 combines with J gene TRBJ1-6, with D possibly TRBD1 on 6 matching bases. V was trimmed by 3 bases and J by 7 bases, leaving 10 bases between them. Per the germline V gene, CDR1 is SEHNR and CDR2 is FQNEAQ (reference sequence). There are 14 residues in the CDR3. The CDR3: CASSLGTPNSPLHF. CDR3 DNA: TGTGCCAGCAGCTTGGGGACACCGAATTCACCCCTCCACTTT.

This chain uses TRBV7-2 with TRBJ1-1, with 11 bases identical to TRBD1. The V and J ends lost 0 bases and 3 bases, in that order; junction bases with no gene match: 6. The germline V gene has CDR1 SGHTA and CDR2 FQGNSA. This CDR3 comprises 17 residues. CDR3 DNA: TGTGCCAGCAGCTTAGCTGGACAGGGGGCGGGGGACACTGAAGCTTTCTTT. This encodes CASSLAGQGAGDTEAFF.